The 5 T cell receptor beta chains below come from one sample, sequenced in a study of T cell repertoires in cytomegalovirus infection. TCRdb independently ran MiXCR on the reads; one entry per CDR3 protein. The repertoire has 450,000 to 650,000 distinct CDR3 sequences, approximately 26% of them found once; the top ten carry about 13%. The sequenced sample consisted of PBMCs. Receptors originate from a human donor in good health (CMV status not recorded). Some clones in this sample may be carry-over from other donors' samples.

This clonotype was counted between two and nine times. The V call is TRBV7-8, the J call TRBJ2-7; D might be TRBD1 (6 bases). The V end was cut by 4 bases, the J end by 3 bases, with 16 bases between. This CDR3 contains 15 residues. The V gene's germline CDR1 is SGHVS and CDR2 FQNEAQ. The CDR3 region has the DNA TGTGCCAGCAGCTCAGACCCGGGACAAGTCTACGAGCAGTACTTC. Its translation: CASSSDPGQVYEQYF.

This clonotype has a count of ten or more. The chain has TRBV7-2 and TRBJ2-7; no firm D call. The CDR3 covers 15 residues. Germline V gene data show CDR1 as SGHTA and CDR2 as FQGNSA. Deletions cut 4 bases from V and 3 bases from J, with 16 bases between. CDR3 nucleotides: TGTGCCAGCAGCTCCCGTGTTGGCCAGAGCTACGAGCAGTACTTC. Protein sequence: CASSSRVGQSYEQYF.

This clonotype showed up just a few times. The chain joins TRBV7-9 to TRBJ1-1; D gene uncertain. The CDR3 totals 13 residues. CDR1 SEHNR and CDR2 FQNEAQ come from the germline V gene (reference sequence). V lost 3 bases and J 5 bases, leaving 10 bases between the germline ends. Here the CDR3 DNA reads TGTGCCAGCAGCTTCGTTATAGGGACTGAAGCTTTCTTT. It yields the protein CASSFVIGTEAFF.

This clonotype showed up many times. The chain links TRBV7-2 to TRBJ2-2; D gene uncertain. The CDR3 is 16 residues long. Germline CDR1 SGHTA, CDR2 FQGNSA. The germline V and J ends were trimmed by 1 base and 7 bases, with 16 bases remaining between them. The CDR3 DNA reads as TGTGCCAGCAGCTTAGTTGGTAGCCCCCCGATCGGGGAGCTGTTTTTT. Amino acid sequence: CASSLVGSPPIGELFF.

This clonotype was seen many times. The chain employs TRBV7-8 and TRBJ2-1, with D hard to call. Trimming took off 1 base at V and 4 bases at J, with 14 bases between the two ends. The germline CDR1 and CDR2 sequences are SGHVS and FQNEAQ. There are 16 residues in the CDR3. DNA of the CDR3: TGTGCCAGCAGCTTAGACTATCGACCGCCTTACAATGAGCAGTTCTTC. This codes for CASSLDYRPPYNEQFF. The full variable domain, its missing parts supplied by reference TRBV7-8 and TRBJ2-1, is GAGVSQSPRYKVAKRGQDVALRCDPISGHVSLFWYQQALGQGPEFLTYFQNEAQLDKSGLPSDRFFAERPEGSVSTLKIQRTQQEDSAVYLCASSLDYRPPYNEQFFGPGTRLTVL.